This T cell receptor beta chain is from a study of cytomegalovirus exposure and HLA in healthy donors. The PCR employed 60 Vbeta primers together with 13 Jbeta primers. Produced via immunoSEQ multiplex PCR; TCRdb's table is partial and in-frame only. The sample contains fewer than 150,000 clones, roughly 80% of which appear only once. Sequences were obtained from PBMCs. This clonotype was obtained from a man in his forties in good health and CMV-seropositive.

This CDR3 reads CASSSQRAGMYQETQYF. The DNA for the CDR3 is TGTGCCAGCAGCTCCCAACGGGCAGGGATGTACCAAGAGACCCAGTACTTC. V gene TRBV5-6 combines with J gene TRBJ2-5; possibly TRBD1 for D (5 bases). The germline CDR1 and CDR2 sequences are SGHDT and YYEEEE. This CDR3 comprises 17 residues. V dropped 3 bases and J dropped 0 bases, with 18 bases sitting between them.